The rows below give T cell receptor beta chains drawn from one sample of a study of T cell responses to AZD1222 COVID-19 vaccine. Measured with immunoSEQ multiplex PCR; TCRdb has only the in-frame clones, and not every one. The table includes about 150,000 clones, around 86% detected once. The specimen was peripheral blood, collected 28 days after the second AZD1222 dose. Every receptor here comes from an adult who received the AZD1222 COVID-19 vaccine. The CDR3 runs from the conserved cysteine through the conserved F or W. D genes are given only for firm matches.

CDR3 protein: CASSFTGTGNEQFF
CDR3 DNA: TGTGCCAGCAGCTTCACCGGGACGGGCAATGAGCAGTTCTTC
J gene: TRBJ2-1
D gene: NA
V gene: TRBV9

CDR3 protein: CASSIGRTSRETQYF
CDR3 DNA: TGTGCCAGTAGTATTGGGCGGACAAGCCGAGAGACCCAGTACTTC
J gene: TRBJ2-5
D gene: NA
V gene: TRBV19

CDR3 protein: CAISWEEKLFF
CDR3 DNA: TGTGCCATATCCTGGGAAGAAAAACTGTTTTTT
J gene: TRBJ1-4
D gene: NA
V gene: TRBV6-6

CDR3 protein: CASSAKQGAQPQHF
CDR3 DNA: TGTGCCAGCAGCGCAAAACAGGGGGCGCAGCCCCAGCATTTT
J gene: TRBJ1-5
D gene: TRBD1
V gene: TRBV27

CDR3 protein: CASSAGLAADTQYF
CDR3 DNA: TGTGCCAGTAGTGCGGGACTAGCTGCAGATACGCAGTATTTT
J gene: TRBJ2-3
D gene: TRBD2
V gene: TRBV19

CDR3 protein: CASSVGGSYNSPLHF
CDR3 DNA: TGTGCCAGCAGCGTAGGTGGTTCCTATAATTCACCCCTCCACTTT
J gene: TRBJ1-6
D gene: NA
V gene: TRBV9

CDR3 protein: CAISEGWSSPKNGYTF
CDR3 DNA: TGTGCCATCAGTGAGGGGTGGAGCTCCCCAAAAAATGGCTACACCTTC
J gene: TRBJ1-2
D gene: NA
V gene: TRBV10-3

CDR3 protein: CATSREGQGVGGNQPQHF
CDR3 DNA: TGTGCCACCAGCAGAGAAGGGCAGGGAGTAGGGGGCAATCAGCCCCAGCATTTT
J gene: TRBJ1-5
D gene: NA
V gene: TRBV15

CDR3 protein: CASSEAYNSPLHF
CDR3 DNA: TGTGCCAGCAGCGAGGCCTATAATTCACCCCTCCACTTT
J gene: TRBJ1-6
D gene: NA
V gene: TRBV28

CDR3 protein: CASSKQGFNSPLHF
CDR3 DNA: TGTGCCAGCAGTAAACAGGGGTTTAATTCACCCCTCCACTTT
J gene: TRBJ1-6
D gene: TRBD1
V gene: TRBV9

CDR3 protein: CASSHGGPGNTIYF
CDR3 DNA: TGTGCCAGCAGCCACGGGGGCCCTGGAAACACCATATATTTT
J gene: TRBJ1-3
D gene: NA
V gene: TRBV7-9

CDR3 protein: CASSPGLAGGHNEQFF
CDR3 DNA: TGTGCCAGCAGTCCCGGACTAGCGGGAGGACACAATGAGCAGTTCTTC
J gene: TRBJ2-1
D gene: TRBD2
V gene: TRBV28

CDR3 protein: CASSPLQGSSNQPQHF
CDR3 DNA: TGTGCCAGCTCACCCTTACAGGGTTCGAGCAATCAGCCCCAGCATTTT
J gene: TRBJ1-5
D gene: NA
V gene: TRBV18